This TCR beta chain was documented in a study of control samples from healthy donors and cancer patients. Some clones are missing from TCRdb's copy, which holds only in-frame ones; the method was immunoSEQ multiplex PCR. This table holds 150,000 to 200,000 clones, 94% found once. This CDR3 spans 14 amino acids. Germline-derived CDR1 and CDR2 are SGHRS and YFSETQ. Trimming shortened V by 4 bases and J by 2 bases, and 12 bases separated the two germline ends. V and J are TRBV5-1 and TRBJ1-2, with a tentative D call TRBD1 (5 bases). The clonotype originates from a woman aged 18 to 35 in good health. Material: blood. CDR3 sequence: CASSPGTDNYGYTF. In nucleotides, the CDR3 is TGCGCCAGCAGCCCCGGGACGGACAACTATGGCTACACCTTC.